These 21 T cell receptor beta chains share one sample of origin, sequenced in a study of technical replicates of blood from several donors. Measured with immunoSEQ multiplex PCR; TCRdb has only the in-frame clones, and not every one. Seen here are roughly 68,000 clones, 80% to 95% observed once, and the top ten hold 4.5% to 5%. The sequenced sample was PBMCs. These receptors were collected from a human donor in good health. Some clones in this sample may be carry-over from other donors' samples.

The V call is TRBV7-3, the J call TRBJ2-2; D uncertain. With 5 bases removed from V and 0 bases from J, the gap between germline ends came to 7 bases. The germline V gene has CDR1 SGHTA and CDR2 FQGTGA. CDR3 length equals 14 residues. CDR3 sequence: CASSMNTNTGELFF. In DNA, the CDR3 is TGTGCCAGCAGCATGAACACGAACACCGGGGAGCTGTTTTTT.

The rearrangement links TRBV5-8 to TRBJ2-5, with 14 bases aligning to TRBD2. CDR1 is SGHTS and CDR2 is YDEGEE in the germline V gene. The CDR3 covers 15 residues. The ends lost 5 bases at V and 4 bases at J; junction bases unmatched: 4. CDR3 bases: TGTGCCAGCAGTCGAGGACTAGCGGGGGGAGAGACCCAGTACTTC. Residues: CASSRGLAGGETQYF. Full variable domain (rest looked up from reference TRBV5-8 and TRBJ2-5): EAGVTQSPTHLIKTRGQQATLRCSPISGHTSVYWYQQALGLGLQFLLWYDEGEERNRGNFPPRFSGRQFPNYSSELNVNALELEDSALYLCASSRGLAGGETQYFGPGTRLLVL.

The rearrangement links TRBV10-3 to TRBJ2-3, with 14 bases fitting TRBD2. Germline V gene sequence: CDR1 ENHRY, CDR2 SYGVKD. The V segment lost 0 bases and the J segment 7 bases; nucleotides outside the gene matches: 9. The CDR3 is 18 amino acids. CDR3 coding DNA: TGTGCCATCAGTGAGTCCGTGACTAGCGGGGGGGTGCCGTATACGCAGTATTTT. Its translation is CAISESVTSGGVPYTQYF.

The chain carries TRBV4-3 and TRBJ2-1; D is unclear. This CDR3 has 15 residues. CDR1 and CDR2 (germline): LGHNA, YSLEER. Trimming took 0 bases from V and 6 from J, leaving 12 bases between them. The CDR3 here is CASSQDQSEGNEQFF. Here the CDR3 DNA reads TGCGCCAGCAGCCAAGATCAGAGCGAAGGCAATGAGCAGTTCTTC.

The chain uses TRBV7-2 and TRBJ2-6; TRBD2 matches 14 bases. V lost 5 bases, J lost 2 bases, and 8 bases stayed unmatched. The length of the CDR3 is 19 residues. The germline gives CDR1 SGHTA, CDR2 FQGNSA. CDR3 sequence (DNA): TGTGCCAGCAGCCGGGGCAAGGGACTAGCGGGAGCTGGGGCCAACGTCCTGACTTTC. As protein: CASSRGKGLAGAGANVLTF.

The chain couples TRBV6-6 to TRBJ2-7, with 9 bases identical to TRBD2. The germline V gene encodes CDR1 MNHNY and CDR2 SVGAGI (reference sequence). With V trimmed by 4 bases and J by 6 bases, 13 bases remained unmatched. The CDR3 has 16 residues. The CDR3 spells CASSLQWRGGHCEQYF. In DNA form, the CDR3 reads TGTGCCAGCAGTTTGCAATGGCGGGGGGGCCACTGCGAGCAGTACTTC.

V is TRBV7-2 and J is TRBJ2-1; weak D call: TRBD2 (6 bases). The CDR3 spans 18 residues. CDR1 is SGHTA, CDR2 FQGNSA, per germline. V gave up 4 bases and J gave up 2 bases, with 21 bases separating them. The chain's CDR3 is CASSSPSGGTVPYNEQFF. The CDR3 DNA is TGTGCCAGCAGCTCCCCCTCGGGCGGGACCGTCCCCTACAATGAGCAGTTCTTC.

CDR3 protein: CASSRNRDRGPEAFF. The CDR3 nucleotides are TGTGCCAGCAGCCGGAACCGGGACAGGGGACCTGAAGCTTTCTTT. The genes are TRBV6-1 and TRBJ1-1; TRBD1 agrees at 10 bases. This CDR3 comprises 15 residues. Germline assignment: CDR1 MNHNS and CDR2 SASEGT. V shed 6 bases and J 6 bases; nucleotides not matched to a gene: 10.

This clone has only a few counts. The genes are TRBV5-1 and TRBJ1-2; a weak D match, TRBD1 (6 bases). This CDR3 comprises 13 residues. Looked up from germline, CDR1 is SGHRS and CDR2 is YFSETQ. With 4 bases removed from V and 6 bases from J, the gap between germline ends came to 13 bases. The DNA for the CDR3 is TGCGCCAGCAGCCCCAAGACAGGAAATGGCTACACCTTC. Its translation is CASSPKTGNGYTF. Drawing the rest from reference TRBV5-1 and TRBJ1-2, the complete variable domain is KAGVTQTPRYLIKTRGQQVTLSCSPISGHRSVSWYQQTPGQGLQFLFEYFSETQRNKGNFPGRFSGRQFSNSRSEMNVSTLELGDSALYLCASSPKTGNGYTFGSGTRLTVV.

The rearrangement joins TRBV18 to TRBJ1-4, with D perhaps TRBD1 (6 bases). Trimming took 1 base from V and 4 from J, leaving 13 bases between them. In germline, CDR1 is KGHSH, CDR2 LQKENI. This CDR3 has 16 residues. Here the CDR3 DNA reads TGTGCCAGCTCACCACGGAGGCAGGGGTTTAATGAAAAACTGTTTTTT. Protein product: CASSPRRQGFNEKLFF.

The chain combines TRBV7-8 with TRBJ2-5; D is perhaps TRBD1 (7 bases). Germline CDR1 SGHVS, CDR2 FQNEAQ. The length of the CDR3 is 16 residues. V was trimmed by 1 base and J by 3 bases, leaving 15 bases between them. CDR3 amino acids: CASSLVRGTAKETQYF. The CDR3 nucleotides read TGTGCCAGCAGCTTAGTTCGGGGGACAGCAAAAGAGACCCAGTACTTC.

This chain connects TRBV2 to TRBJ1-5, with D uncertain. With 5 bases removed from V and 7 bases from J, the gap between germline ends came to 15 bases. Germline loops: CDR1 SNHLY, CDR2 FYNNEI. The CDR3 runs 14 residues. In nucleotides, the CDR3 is TGTGCCAGCAGTCCCCGACTGGGCGGGCAGCCCCAGCATTTT. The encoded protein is CASSPRLGGQPQHF.

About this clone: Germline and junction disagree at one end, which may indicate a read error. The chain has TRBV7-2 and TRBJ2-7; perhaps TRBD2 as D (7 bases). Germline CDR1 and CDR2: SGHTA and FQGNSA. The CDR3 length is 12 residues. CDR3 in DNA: TGTGCCAGCAGCCTCGGGGGCGCGGGGGTACACTTC. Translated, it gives CASSLGGAGVHF.

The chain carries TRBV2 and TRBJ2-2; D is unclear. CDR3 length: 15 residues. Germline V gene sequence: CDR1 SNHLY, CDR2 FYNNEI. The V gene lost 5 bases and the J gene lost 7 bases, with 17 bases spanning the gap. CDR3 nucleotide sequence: TGTGCCAGCAGTATACCCGCGAGTACCGGCGGGGAGCTGTTTTTT. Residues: CASSIPASTGGELFF.

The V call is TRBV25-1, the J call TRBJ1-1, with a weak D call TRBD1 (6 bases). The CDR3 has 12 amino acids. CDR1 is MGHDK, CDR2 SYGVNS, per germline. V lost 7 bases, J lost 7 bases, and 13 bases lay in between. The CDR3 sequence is CASILEGGEAFF. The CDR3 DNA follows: TGTGCCAGCATCCTCGAAGGGGGTGAAGCTTTCTTT.

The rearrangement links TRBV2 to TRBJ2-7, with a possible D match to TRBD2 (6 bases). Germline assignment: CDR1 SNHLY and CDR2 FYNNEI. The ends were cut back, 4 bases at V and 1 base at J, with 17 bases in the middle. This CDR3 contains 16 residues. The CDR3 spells CASSGLGGLGSYEQYF. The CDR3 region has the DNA TGTGCCAGCAGTGGGTTGGGGGGTCTGGGGTCCTACGAGCAGTACTTC. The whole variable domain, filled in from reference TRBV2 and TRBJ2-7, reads EPEVTQTPSHQVTQMGQEVILRCVPISNHLYFYWYRQILGQKVEFLVSFYNNEISEKSEIFDDQFSVERPDGSNFTLKIRSTKLEDSAMYFCASSGLGGLGSYEQYFGPGTRLTVT.

The CDR3 nucleotides read TGTGCCAGCAGTTTAACCGGGTCGCCCCTGTTTTTT. It is translated as CASSLTGSPLFF. The V gene is TRBV28, the J gene TRBJ1-4, with no clear D. The CDR3 length is 12 residues. Deletions cut 2 bases from V and 14 bases from J, with 12 bases between. CDR1 is MDHEN and CDR2 is SYDVKM in the germline V gene.

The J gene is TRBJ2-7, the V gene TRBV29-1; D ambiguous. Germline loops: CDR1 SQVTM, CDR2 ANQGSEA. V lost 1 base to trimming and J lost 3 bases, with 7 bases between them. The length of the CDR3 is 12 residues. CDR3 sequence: CSVEVQNYEQYF. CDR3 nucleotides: TGCAGCGTTGAAGTACAGAACTACGAGCAGTACTTC.

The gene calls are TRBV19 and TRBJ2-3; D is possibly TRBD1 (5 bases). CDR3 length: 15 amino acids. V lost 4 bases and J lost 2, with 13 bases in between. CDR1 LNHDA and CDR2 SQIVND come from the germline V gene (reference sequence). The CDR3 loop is CASSTPPGSTDTQYF. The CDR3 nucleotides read TGTGCCAGTAGTACCCCGCCAGGGTCCACAGATACGCAGTATTTT.

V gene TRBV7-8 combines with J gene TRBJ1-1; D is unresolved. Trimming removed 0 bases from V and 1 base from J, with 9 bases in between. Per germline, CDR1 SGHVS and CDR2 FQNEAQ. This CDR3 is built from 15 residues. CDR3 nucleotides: TGTGCCAGCAGCTTAGCCGATCGGGGGAACACTGAAGCTTTCTTT. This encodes CASSLADRGNTEAFF.

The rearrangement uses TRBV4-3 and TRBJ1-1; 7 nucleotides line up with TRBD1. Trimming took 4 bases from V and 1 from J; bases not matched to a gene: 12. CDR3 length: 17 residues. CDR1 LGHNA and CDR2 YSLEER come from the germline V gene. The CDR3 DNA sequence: TGCGCCAGCAGCCCACGCGAGGGGGCCTTACCGAACACTGAAGCTTTCTTT. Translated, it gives CASSPREGALPNTEAFF.